This entry lists 27 T cell receptor beta chains sequenced from one sample in a study of shared clonotypes between healthy human individuals. This table comes from immunoSEQ multiplex PCR, and its TCRdb copy is limited to in-frame clones, with some not included. The profile shows around 2,000,000 clones, 95% of them singletons. Sequences were obtained from naive CD4+ T cells sorted from blood. Subset defined: CD45RA+ positively selected. These receptors came from a man aged 18-30 years in good health.

This chain uses TRBV6-1 with TRBJ2-1; D is ambiguous. V lost 7 bases and J lost 4, with 14 bases in between. CDR1 is MNHNS and CDR2 is SASEGT in the germline V gene. The CDR3 covers 14 residues. CDR3 nucleotides: TGTGCCAGCACGGAGCAGCCGACTTACAATGAGCAGTTCTTC. This codes for CASTEQPTYNEQFF.

J is TRBJ1-6 and V is TRBV10-2; D perhaps matches TRBD1 (6 bases). V lost 3 bases to trimming and J lost 9 bases, with 21 bases between them. CDR3 size: 17 residues. The germline gives CDR1 WSHSY, CDR2 SAAADI. The CDR3 here is CASSDFVGALQASPLHF. The CDR3 DNA follows: TGCGCCAGCAGTGATTTTGTGGGGGCCCTTCAGGCTTCACCCCTCCACTTT.

This sequence joins TRBV20-1 and TRBJ2-5; 9 nucleotides agree with TRBD1. CDR3 length: 11 residues. Germline CDR1 and CDR2: DFQATT and SNEGSKA (reference sequence). V lost 4 bases to trimming and J lost 8 bases; unmatched junction nucleotides: 2. The CDR3, as DNA: TGCAGTGCTATGGGACAGGGAACCCAGTACTTC. Amino acid sequence: CSAMGQGTQYF.

The CDR3 region is CASSLYPSGGQETQYF. DNA for the CDR3: TGTGCCAGCAGCTTATACCCCAGCGGGGGGCAAGAGACCCAGTACTTC. The rearrangement joins TRBV7-3 to TRBJ2-5, with 9 bases lining up with TRBD2. Germline CDR1 SGHTA, CDR2 FQGTGA. This CDR3 is 16 amino acids long. V lost 2 bases and J lost 2; bases outside the gene matches: 6.

This clone was recorded once. The genes are TRBV9 and TRBJ1-3, with 7 bases that match TRBD1. With V trimmed by 3 bases and J by 2 bases, 5 bases remained unmatched. Germline V lookup: CDR1 SGDLS, CDR2 YYNGEE. This CDR3 is built from 15 residues. Written as DNA, the CDR3 is TGTGCCAGCAGCGCCCAACAGGGGACTGGAAACACCATATATTTT. Its translation is CASSAQQGTGNTIYF. Looking up the rest from reference TRBV9 and TRBJ1-3 gives the full variable domain: DSGVTQTPKHLITATGQRVTLRCSPRSGDLSVYWYQQSLDQGLQFLIQYYNGEERAKGNILERFSAQQFPDLHSELNLSSLELGDSALYFCASSAQQGTGNTIYFGEGSWLTVV.

The chain is built from TRBV6-5 and TRBJ1-3; D is undetermined. Germline V gives CDR1 MNHEY, CDR2 SVGAGI. This CDR3 has 14 amino acids. Trimming took off 6 bases at V and 6 bases at J, with 15 bases between the two ends. For the CDR3, the DNA is TGTGCCAGCAGCCGGTCGGGAAGTCTAAACACCATATATTTT. This encodes CASSRSGSLNTIYF.

Points on this clone: This sample also contains other DNA sequences that code for the same CDR3. The chain joins TRBV9 to TRBJ1-4, with unresolved D. Germline CDR1 is SGDLS and CDR2 is YYNGEE. Trimming removed 0 bases from V and 7 bases from J, with 7 bases in between. The CDR3 is 13 residues long. The CDR3 DNA follows: TGTGCCAGCAGCGTAGCTCCGGGTGAAAAACTGTTTTTT. Translation gives CASSVAPGEKLFF.

The chain employs TRBV5-1 and TRBJ2-2, with 11 bases identical to TRBD2. The V and J ends lost 5 bases and 1 base, in that order; junction bases with no gene match: 4. The CDR3 sequence is 16 residues long. Germline CDR1 SGHRS, CDR2 YFSETQ. CDR3 region: CASSRLAGLNTGELFF. CDR3 DNA: TGCGCCAGCAGTCGACTAGCGGGGCTGAACACCGGGGAGCTGTTTTTT. Using reference TRBV5-1 and TRBJ2-2 for the parts outside the CDR3, the full variable domain is KAGVTQTPRYLIKTRGQQVTLSCSPISGHRSVSWYQQTPGQGLQFLFEYFSETQRNKGNFPGRFSGRQFSNSRSEMNVSTLELGDSALYLCASSRLAGLNTGELFFGEGSRLTVL.

The chain uses TRBV6-4 and TRBJ1-4; D is ambiguous. The CDR3 has 13 amino acids. Trimming removed 7 bases from V and 7 bases from J, with 13 bases in between. From germline, CDR1 is MRHNA and CDR2 SNTAGT. CDR3 protein: CASITSYGEKLFF. The CDR3 DNA is TGTGCCAGCATCACATCCTATGGTGAAAAACTGTTTTTT.

The chain uses TRBV2 and TRBJ1-1, with 12 nucleotides matching TRBD1. CDR3 length equals 16 residues. The ends lost 7 bases at V and 5 bases at J; junction bases unmatched: 11. Germline CDR1 reads SNHLY; CDR2 reads FYNNEI. CDR3 in amino acids: CASKMEGTGGRTEAFF. The CDR3 nucleotides read TGTGCCAGCAAAATGGAGGGGACAGGGGGCCGTACTGAAGCTTTCTTT.

The rearrangement links TRBV10-3 to TRBJ1-4; D might be TRBD1 (5 bases). Germline CDR1 and CDR2: ENHRY and SYGVKD. This CDR3 has 15 amino acids. V gave up 10 bases and J gave up 5 bases, with 20 bases separating them. The CDR3: CATRSSGGENEKLFF. CDR3 DNA sequence: TGTGCCACCAGGTCTTCCGGAGGGGAGAATGAAAAACTGTTTTTT.

The CDR3 loop reads CASSEQNSNQPQHF. Here the CDR3 DNA reads TGTGCCAGCTCCGAACAGAATAGCAATCAGCCCCAGCATTTT. The chain links TRBV2 to TRBJ1-5; D unclear. The germline V gene has CDR1 SNHLY and CDR2 FYNNEI. Trimming stripped 8 bases from V and 0 bases from J, with 11 bases between. The CDR3 consists of 14 residues.

This chain links TRBV5-1 with TRBJ2-2, with a possible D match to TRBD2 (6 bases). CDR1 is SGHRS and CDR2 is YFSETQ in the germline V gene. V lost 4 bases to trimming and J lost 7 bases, with 14 bases between them. The CDR3 is made up of 14 amino acids. CDR3 loop: CASSPGDWGGELFF. In DNA form, the CDR3 reads TGCGCCAGCAGCCCGGGAGATTGGGGCGGGGAGCTGTTTTTT.

The gene calls are TRBV19 and TRBJ2-2, with unresolved D. V gave up 3 bases and J gave up 1 base, with 9 bases separating them. This CDR3 comprises 15 residues. Per the germline V gene, CDR1 is LNHDA and CDR2 is SQIVND (reference sequence). CDR3 residues: CASSIRAVNTGELFF. The CDR3 DNA reads as TGTGCCAGTAGTATTAGGGCCGTGAACACCGGGGAGCTGTTTTTT.

With respect to this clone: Other nucleotide sequences from this sample produce the same CDR3. This sequence joins TRBV5-1 and TRBJ2-3, with D perhaps TRBD2 (5 bases). CDR3 length equals 14 residues. Between the trimmed V and J ends, which lost 1 base and 3 bases, there was a span of 9 bases. Looked up from germline, CDR1 is SGHRS and CDR2 is YFSETQ. CDR3 loop: CASSLSSSTDTQYF. CDR3 in DNA: TGCGCCAGCAGCTTGTCTAGCAGTACAGATACGCAGTATTTT.

As for this clone: The same CDR3 arises from other DNA sequences in this sample as well. V is TRBV6-5 and J is TRBJ1-2; D remains unclear. The CDR3 extends over 11 amino acids. The germline V gene has CDR1 MNHEY and CDR2 SVGAGI. The V end lost 2 bases, the J end lost 7 bases, and 5 bases lay between the germline ends. The CDR3 coding sequence is TGTGCCAGCAGTTACGGAAGTGGCTACACCTTC. This gives the protein CASSYGSGYTF.

The chain recombines TRBV29-1 with TRBJ2-2; 8 bases line up with TRBD1. The CDR3 sequence is 16 residues long. Per the germline V gene, CDR1 is SQVTM and CDR2 is ANQGSEA. V was pared by 6 bases and J by 0 bases, with 9 bases of the junction left unmatched. CDR3: CSVGRTGKANTGELFF. CDR3 DNA: TGCAGCGTAGGGAGGACAGGGAAGGCGAACACCGGGGAGCTGTTTTTT.

Here the CDR3 DNA reads TGTGCCAGCAGCTTAGTTGTAGTAACGCGGTACAATGAGCAGTTCTTC. Amino acids: CASSLVVVTRYNEQFF. The chain recombines TRBV7-8 with TRBJ2-1, with D unresolved. CDR3 size: 16 residues. V lost 1 base to trimming and J lost 4 bases, with 14 bases between them. CDR1 and CDR2 from the germline V gene are SGHVS and FQNEAQ.

The chain is built from TRBV28 and TRBJ2-1; TRBD1 agrees at 7 bases. The CDR3 is 15 residues long. V lost 5 bases and J lost 6; bases outside the gene matches: 10. The germline V gene encodes CDR1 MDHEN and CDR2 SYDVKM. CDR3 nucleotides: TGTGCCAGCAGTACAGGGGTCCTTGGGGGCAATGAGCAGTTCTTC. Encoded protein: CASSTGVLGGNEQFF.

This clone was recorded once. The chain is built from TRBV5-4 and TRBJ2-7, with 11 bases matching TRBD1. The CDR3 loop spans 14 amino acids. J lost 2 bases, V lost 5 bases, and 3 bases had no gene match. Germline CDR1 SGHNT, CDR2 YYREEE (reference sequence). DNA for the CDR3: TGTGCCAGCAGTGGGGACAGGGGGGCCTACGAGCAGTACTTC. It translates to CASSGDRGAYEQYF.

V and J are TRBV30 and TRBJ2-7; no firm D call. CDR1 and CDR2 from the germline V gene are GTSNPN and SVGIG (reference sequence). This CDR3 is 13 amino acids long. V dropped 7 bases and J dropped 7 bases, with 20 bases sitting between them. For the CDR3, the DNA is TGTGCCTACCTGGGGTCTGAACATAAAGAGCAGTACTTC. Encoded protein: CAYLGSEHKEQYF. The full variable domain, rest sourced from reference TRBV30 and TRBJ2-7, is SQTIHQWPATLVQPVGSPLSLECTVEGTSNPNLYWYRQAAGRGLQLLFYSVGIGQISSEVPQNLSASRPQDRQFILSSKKLLLSDSGFYLCAYLGSEHKEQYFGPGTRLTVT.

The count of this clone is one. This specimen includes other DNA sequences encoding the same CDR3. The chain has TRBV7-9 and TRBJ1-5, with D perhaps matching TRBD1 (5 bases). Germline CDR1 is SEHNR and CDR2 is FQNEAQ (reference sequence). The CDR3 contains 13 residues. V shed 2 bases and J shed 7 bases, with 9 bases lying between them. Here the CDR3 DNA reads TGTGCCAGCAGCTTACAGGGAGGGCAGCCCCAGCATTTT. Protein sequence: CASSLQGGQPQHF.

CDR3 DNA sequence: TGCGCCAGCAGCCCAGGACAGGGGTATACGAACACTGAAGCTTTCTTT. It yields the protein CASSPGQGYTNTEAFF. The chain couples TRBV4-1 to TRBJ1-1; 9 bases map to TRBD1. Looked up from germline, CDR1 is MGHRA and CDR2 is YSYEKL. V gave up 4 bases and J gave up 1 base; unmatched junction bases: 7. This CDR3 region has 16 residues.

To note about this clone: This same CDR3 is encoded by further DNA sequences in the sample. The chain recombines TRBV7-2 with TRBJ1-1; D gene uncertain. Germline V gives CDR1 SGHTA, CDR2 FQGNSA. Trimming cost V 5 bases and J 2 bases, with 3 bases left between them. The CDR3 is 11 residues long. The CDR3 protein is CASSLNTEAFF. The CDR3 bases are TGTGCCAGCAGCCTTAACACTGAAGCTTTCTTT.

The chain links TRBV5-1 to TRBJ2-5; D remains unclear. V was cut by 0 bases and J by 1 base, with 7 bases left in between. This CDR3 has 14 residues. Germline-derived CDR1 and CDR2 are SGHRS and YFSETQ. The CDR3 here is CASSLASTQETQYF. CDR3 in DNA: TGCGCCAGCAGCTTGGCCTCGACCCAAGAGACCCAGTACTTC.

V and J are TRBV2 and TRBJ1-2, with D unclear. V was shortened by 5 bases and J by 5 bases, with 12 bases between the two germline ends. The CDR3 runs 13 residues. Germline lookup yields CDR1 SNHLY and CDR2 FYNNEI. DNA of the CDR3: TGTGCCAGCAGTTCCGGACCAGATTATGGCTACACCTTC. Translating it yields CASSSGPDYGYTF.

The V and J genes are TRBV11-3 and TRBJ2-1; possible D gene TRBD2, 5 bases. CDR3 length equals 17 residues. In germline, CDR1 is SGHNT, CDR2 YENEEA. V was cut by 1 base and J by 1 base, with 14 bases left in between. The chain's CDR3 is CASSLGRGTLSYNEQFF. The CDR3 DNA sequence: TGTGCCAGCAGCTTAGGCCGGGGAACGCTATCCTACAATGAGCAGTTCTTC.